This TCR beta chain was profiled in a study of monozygotic twins with cystic fibrosis. Findings and limits, study-wide: Median Simpson clonality of approximately 0.01 suggested naive T cells predominated. Age, concordance and disease severity did not associate with shared CDR3 numbers. Co-twins had the most similar V usage for 13 of 16 pairs, J for 8. Nucleotide-identical clonotype sharing was significantly higher within monozygotic CF twin pairs than between unrelated CF individuals.

Using immunoSEQ multiplex PCR, the repertoire was profiled, and TCRdb retains in-frame clones only, with some absent. The repertoire holds about 7,500 clones, with approximately 93% as singletons. Trimming at V came to 1 base and at J to 4 bases, leaving 7 bases not matched to a gene. The CDR3 is 16 residues long. Per the germline V gene, CDR1 is LGHNT and CDR2 is FRNRAP. As for this clone: The antigen remains undetermined.

The chain employs TRBV12-5 and TRBJ1-3; the match to TRBD1 covers 7 bases. The sequence came from a boy aged 2 to 9 with cystic fibrosis. The sample was blood. CDR3 DNA: TGTGCTAGTGGTTTGGGACAGGGTGAATCAGGAAACACCATATATTTT. Residues: CASGLGQGESGNTIYF.